This T cell receptor (beta chain) was recovered during a study of T cell changes during pregnancy in multiple sclerosis. V lost 1 base, J lost 8 bases, and 9 bases stayed unmatched. The germline CDR1 and CDR2 sequences are SGHTA and FQGTGA. The CDR3 totals 16 residues. Using immunoSEQ multiplex PCR, the repertoire was profiled, and TCRdb retains in-frame clones only, with some absent. The sample lists about 56,000 clones, around 85% occurring once. The TCR sequence derives from a female donor with multiple sclerosis, enrolled in a pregnancy study. The chain is built from TRBV7-3 and TRBJ2-3; 10 nucleotides align to TRBD2. The sequenced sample was CD4+ T cells from peripheral blood mononuclear cells, obtained in the third trimester of pregnancy. This chain's CDR3 is CASSLISTSGDGTQYF. Here the CDR3 DNA reads TGTGCCAGCAGCTTAATAAGTACTAGCGGGGACGGTACGCAGTATTTT.